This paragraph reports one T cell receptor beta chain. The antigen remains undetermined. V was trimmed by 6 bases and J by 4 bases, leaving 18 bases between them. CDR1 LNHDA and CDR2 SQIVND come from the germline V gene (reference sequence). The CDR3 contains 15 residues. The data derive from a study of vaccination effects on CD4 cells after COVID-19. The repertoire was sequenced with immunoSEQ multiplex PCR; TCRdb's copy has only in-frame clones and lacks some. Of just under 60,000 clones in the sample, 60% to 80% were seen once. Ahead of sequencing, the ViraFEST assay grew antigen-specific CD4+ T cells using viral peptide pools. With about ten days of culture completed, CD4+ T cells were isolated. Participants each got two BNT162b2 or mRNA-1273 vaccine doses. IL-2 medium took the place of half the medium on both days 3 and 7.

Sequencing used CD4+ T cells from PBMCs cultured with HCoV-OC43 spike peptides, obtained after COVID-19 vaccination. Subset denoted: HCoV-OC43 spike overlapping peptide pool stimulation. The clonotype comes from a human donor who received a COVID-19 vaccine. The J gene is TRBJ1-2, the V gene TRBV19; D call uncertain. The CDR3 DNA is TGTGCCAGTAGATCTGCTGGCAGCCGATTCTATGGCTACACCTTC. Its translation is CASRSAGSRFYGYTF. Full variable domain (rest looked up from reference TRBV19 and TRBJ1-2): DGGITQSPKYLFRKEGQNVTLSCEQNLNHDAMYWYRQDPGQGLRLIYYSQIVNDFQKGDIAEGYSVSREKKESFPLTVTSAQKNPTAFYLCASRSAGSRFYGYTFGSGTRLTVV.